This T cell receptor beta chain stems from a study of identical twins. Whole-study results and caveats: Compared with unrelated sharing, twin-shared out-of-frame alpha sequences had more low-probability sequences.

Details on this clonotype: As yet, its antigen is unknown.

Healthy Caucasians made up all donors. Template switching added a universal primer binding site, and final cDNA carried unique molecular identifiers. From the 5' RACE reads, TCRdb called clonotypes with MiXCR, one entry per CDR3 protein. The sample contains around 240,000 distinct CDR3 sequences, approximately 7% of which appear only once. These data were also filed under a second study, of yellow fever vaccine responses in identical twins.

The material sequenced was memory (CD45RO+) T cells sorted from blood. The source of this sequence is a woman between 18 and 30 years old in good health.

CDR3 sequence reads: CSARDLRWGEAFF. CDR3 nucleotides: TGCAGTGCTAGAGATCTCAGGTGGGGTGAAGCTTTCTTT. The chain recombines TRBV20-1 with TRBJ1-1; D is unresolved. V was pared by 0 bases and J by 7 bases, with 12 bases between. CDR1 is DFQATT, CDR2 SNEGSKA, per germline (reference sequence). CDR3 length: 13 residues.